Listed below are T cell receptor beta chains from one sample, sequenced in a study of blood T cell repertoires in COVID-19. Some clones are missing from TCRdb's copy, which holds only in-frame ones; the method was immunoSEQ multiplex PCR. The sample holds around 270,000 clones, approximately 88% seen once. The sequencing sample was made of PBMCs or T cells enriched from blood (not recorded which). All receptors come from a woman aged 40 to 55 who had been exposed to COVID-19. Both conserved end residues are part of each CDR3. The order of the fields is D gene, J gene, clone size, V gene, CDR3 DNA, CDR3 protein. The D gene is left open where the match is weak. Rows may omit the clone size; those that give it use once, few, many or a size class.

TRBD1 | TRBJ2-7 | NA | TRBV28 | TGTGCCACCCTGGCCGGGACAGCCTACGAGCAGTACTTC | CATLAGTAYEQYF
NA | TRBJ2-1 | NA | TRBV3-1/TRBV3-2 | TGTGCCAGCAGCCAGAGCGGCTACAATGAGCAGTTCTTC | CASSQSGYNEQFF
NA | TRBJ1-1 | NA | TRBV2 | TGTGCCAGCAGCGGTGAAGGGCGGGGCACTGAAGCTTTCTTT | CASSGEGRGTEAFF
TRBD1 | TRBJ2-3 | NA | TRBV5-1 | TGCGCCAGTAGACAGGGCCTCACAGATACGCAGTATTTT | CASRQGLTDTQYF
NA | TRBJ1-5 | NA | TRBV18 | TGTGCCAGCTCACCACCGGCAGGTGGGAATCAGCCCCAGCATTTT | CASSPPAGGNQPQHF
TRBD1 | TRBJ1-2 | few | TRBV20-1 | TGCAGTGCTAGTCCTGGCCACTACCGGGACAGGGGTCCGGGGGGCTACACCTTC | CSASPGHYRDRGPGGYTF
NA | TRBJ1-5 | NA | TRBV28 | TGTGCCAGCAATGATCAAGAGGGAAAGGTTCGCAATCAGCCCCAGCATTTT | CASNDQEGKVRNQPQHF
NA | TRBJ1-1 | NA | TRBV6-2/TRBV6-3 | TGTGCCAGCAGTTGGGGCAGGGTAAGCACTGAAGCTTTCTTT | CASSWGRVSTEAFF
TRBD1 | TRBJ2-1 | NA | TRBV19 | TGTGCCAGTAGTATATCGGGGACAGGTTACAATGAGCAGTTCTTC | CASSISGTGYNEQFF
TRBD2 | TRBJ2-3 | NA | TRBV4-3 | TGCGCCAGCAGCCAAGATTCGGCGTACACTAGCGGTAGCACAGATACGCAGTATTTT | CASSQDSAYTSGSTDTQYF
NA | TRBJ1-6 | NA | TRBV7-3 | TGTGCCAGCAGCTTACCAGGGCTAAATTCACCCCTCCACTTT | CASSLPGLNSPLHF
NA | TRBJ2-2 | once | TRBV14 | TGTGCCAGCAGCCCGGAGAACCAGAGGACCGGGGAGCTGTTTTTT | CASSPENQRTGELFF
NA | TRBJ1-2 | few | TRBV10-3 | TGTGCCATCAGTGAGTCGGGCGGGTTCTATGGCTACACCTTC | CAISESGGFYGYTF
TRBD1 | TRBJ1-2 | once | TRBV28 | TGTGCCAGCAGTGAACCAGGGGGTAAAACTAAAAGAAGCTATGGCTACACCTTC | CASSEPGGKTKRSYGYTF
NA | TRBJ2-3 | once | TRBV7-9 | TGTGCCAGCATTCCCGAGGGGGGGTTGTCGCAGTATTTT | CASIPEGGLSQYF
TRBD1 | TRBJ2-5 | NA | TRBV24-1 | TGTGCCACCAGTGGTCCCCTGGGACAGCAAGAGACCCAGTACTTC | CATSGPLGQQETQYF
TRBD1 | TRBJ2-2 | NA | TRBV9 | TGTGCCAGCAGCAGCCTGGGAAGGGCAGGGGGTGCGGTGAACACCGGGGAGCTGTTTTTT | CASSSLGRAGGAVNTGELFF
NA | TRBJ2-1 | once | TRBV28 | TGTGCCAGCAGTTTGGGACTCGGTAATGAGCAGTTCTTC | CASSLGLGNEQFF
NA | TRBJ2-3 | NA | TRBV5-1 | TGTGCCAGCGAGCCCATGGGTAGCGGAGGAGCAGATACGCAGTATTTT | CASEPMGSGGADTQYF
NA | TRBJ1-6 | NA | TRBV19 | TGTGCCAGTGGCCTCCCGCAGGGATTTGGTTCACCCCTCCACTTT | CASGLPQGFGSPLHF
TRBD2 | TRBJ2-3 | NA | TRBV4-1 | TGCGCCAGCAGCCAAGATGGGCTGGCGGGGGGCACAGATACGCAGTATTTT | CASSQDGLAGGTDTQYF
NA | TRBJ2-1 | NA | TRBV13 | TGTGCCAGCAGCTTCCGGGGGTGGGAGTCTAGGGATGAGCAGTTCTTC | CASSFRGWESRDEQFF
NA | TRBJ1-2 | few | TRBV10-3 | TGTGCCATCAGTGAGGACAGTAATGCGGATGGCTACACCTTC | CAISEDSNADGYTF
NA | TRBJ2-1 | NA | TRBV6-1 | TGTGCCAGCAGTGAAAATAGCGGCTCCTACAATGAGCAGTTCTTC | CASSENSGSYNEQFF
TRBD1 | TRBJ1-2 | NA | TRBV9 | TGTGCCAGCAGCGATACGACAGGGCAGGCTAACTATGGCTACACCTTC | CASSDTTGQANYGYTF
NA | TRBJ1-2 | NA | TRBV19 | TGTGCCAGTACCGACAGAATCGGTGGCTACACCTTC | CASTDRIGGYTF
NA | TRBJ2-1 | NA | TRBV11-2 | TGTGCCAGCAGCTTGCTGACAGATTACAATGAGCAGTTCTTC | CASSLLTDYNEQFF
TRBD1 | TRBJ1-2 | few | TRBV19 | TGTGCCAGTATTGACGACACCGGATTTCAGGGGGCTTATGGCTACACCTTC | CASIDDTGFQGAYGYTF
NA | TRBJ1-1 | NA | TRBV11-3 | TGTGCCAGCAGCCAGGGCGAGGATTTCCCAGCTTTCTTT | CASSQGEDFPAFF
NA | TRBJ2-5 | NA | TRBV5-6 | TGTGCCAGCAGCTTAATGATCGGGGGGCGAGAGACCCAGTACTTC | CASSLMIGGRETQYF
NA | TRBJ2-1 | once | TRBV4-3 | TGCGCCAGCAGCCAAGATGCGAGCTCCTACAATGAGCAGTTCTTC | CASSQDASSYNEQFF
NA | TRBJ1-1 | NA | TRBV6-5 | TGTGCCAGCAGTTTCCAGGGTAGCACTGAAGCTTTCTTT | CASSFQGSTEAFF
TRBD1 | TRBJ1-4 | NA | TRBV24-1 | TGTGCCACCTCGGACAGGTTTTCTAATGAAAAACTGTTTTTT | CATSDRFSNEKLFF
TRBD1 | TRBJ2-3 | NA | TRBV11-2 | TGTGCCAGCAGACCATCCGGGACAGGGGCACGGGATACGCAGTATTTT | CASRPSGTGARDTQYF
NA | TRBJ2-2 | NA | TRBV9 | TGTGCCAGCAGCGTAGGACAGAACACCGGGGAGCTGTTTTTT | CASSVGQNTGELFF
TRBD1 | TRBJ1-4 | NA | TRBV28 | TGTGCCAGCAGTTCTAAAGGACAGGGTGATGAAAAACTGTTTTTT | CASSSKGQGDEKLFF
NA | TRBJ1-4 | NA | TRBV5-1 | TGTGCCAGCAGCCCGGGGGACGCCGGCGAGGAAAAACTGTTTTTT | CASSPGDAGEEKLFF
TRBD2 | TRBJ2-6 | few | TRBV7-9 | TGTGCCAGCAGCACTGGACTAGCGGGGGGCAGCAAGGGCGCTGGGGCCAACGTCCTGACTTTC | CASSTGLAGGSKGAGANVLTF
NA | TRBJ2-1 | NA | TRBV28 | TGTGCCAGCAGTTTTTCCACCCGTGTGGAGGGGGGGGACAATGAGCAGTTCTTC | CASSFSTRVEGGDNEQFF
NA | TRBJ1-5 | NA | TRBV30 | TGTGCCTGGAGCGGGAACATGAATCAGCCCCAGCATTTT | CAWSGNMNQPQHF
TRBD1 | TRBJ2-7 | NA | TRBV27 | TGTGCCAGCAGTTTTTTGGGACAGGTAGCCTACGAGCAGTACTTC | CASSFLGQVAYEQYF
TRBD1 | TRBJ1-6 | NA | TRBV7-9 | TGTGCCAGCAAACAGGGGGCGGATAATTCACCCCTCCACTTT | CASKQGADNSPLHF
NA | TRBJ2-1 | NA | TRBV12-1 | TGTGCCAGCAGCTCCCTGGACAGGGACTCCTACAATGAGCAGTTCTTC | CASSSLDRDSYNEQFF
NA | TRBJ2-6 | NA | TRBV18 | TGTGCCAGCTCACCACTCGTCCAGGCAAAATTGCCTGGGGCCAACGTCCTGACTTTC | CASSPLVQAKLPGANVLTF
NA | TRBJ2-3 | NA | TRBV21-1 | TGTGCCAGCAGCAAGAGGTTGTGGGGCCTTCGCACAGATACGCAGTATTTT | CASSKRLWGLRTDTQYF
TRBD1 | TRBJ1-4 | NA | TRBV5-8 | TGTGCCAGCAGCCGACAAGGGGGCGCGTGGGAAAAACTGTTTTTT | CASSRQGGAWEKLFF
NA | TRBJ2-5 | NA | TRBV30 | TGTGCCTGGATGGGGCCAACCGGAGAGACCCAGTACTTC | CAWMGPTGETQYF
TRBD2 | TRBJ2-1 | NA | TRBV5-6 | TGTGCCAGCAGCTTAACAGGGTTGGCTAGCGGGGGCTCCTACAATGAGCAGTTCTTC | CASSLTGLASGGSYNEQFF
TRBD2 | TRBJ2-1 | NA | TRBV4-1 | TGCGCCAGCAGCCAAGATCGGTCTAGCGGGGTTAATGAGCAGTTCTTC | CASSQDRSSGVNEQFF
NA | TRBJ1-2 | NA | TRBV10-3 | TGTGCCATCAGTGAGTCGGAGTTACCTAACTATGGCTACACCTTC | CAISESELPNYGYTF
TRBD1 | TRBJ2-6 | NA | TRBV7-8 | TGTGCCAGCACCCCTTACCTCCAGGGGGCCACTGGGGCCAACGTCCTGACTTTC | CASTPYLQGATGANVLTF
TRBD1 | TRBJ1-6 | NA | TRBV2 | TGTGCCAGCAGTGGGGAGGACAGGGTGGGAAGCTCCTATAATTCACCCCTCCACTTT | CASSGEDRVGSSYNSPLHF
NA | TRBJ1-2 | NA | TRBV11-2 | TGTGCCAGCAGCTTGGGAGGGTTTGATGGCTACACCTTC | CASSLGGFDGYTF
NA | TRBJ1-3 | NA | TRBV30 | TGTGCCTGGAGTCGAGCGGATTATCCTGGAAACACCATATATTTT | CAWSRADYPGNTIYF
NA | TRBJ2-2 | few | TRBV11-2 | TGTGCCAGCAGCTTAGTCTATTGGTTGAACACCGGGGAGCTGTTTTTT | CASSLVYWLNTGELFF
NA | TRBJ1-6 | NA | TRBV11-3 | TGTGCCAGCCAGGCGACAGAGGAATACTCACCCCTCCACTTT | CASQATEEYSPLHF
TRBD1 | TRBJ1-2 | NA | TRBV6-6 | TGTGCCAGCAGTTACGACGACAGGGGTGGTGGCTACACCTTC | CASSYDDRGGGYTF